This is a list of T cell receptor beta chains from one sample in a study of CD8 T cells in Susac syndrome. TCRdb reanalysed the immunoSEQ multiplex PCR reads using MiXCR and keeps one entry per CDR3 protein. Counted here are roughly 200,000 distinct CDR3 sequences, 94% occurring once; the ten biggest clones make up 0.1% to 0.13%. The sequenced sample was CD4+ T cells from PBMCs. The receptor source for this set is a human donor with Susac syndrome. Each CDR3 is given with its conserved first and last residue. A D gene is named only where the DNA matches it firmly. The size field is filled for only some rows; it gives once, few, many or a size class.

j_gene: TRBJ2-1; v_gene: TRBV11-1; abundance: NA; d_gene: TRBD2; CDR3aa: CASSRGTSGGASLVPNEQFF; CDR3nt: TGTGCCAGCAGCCGCGGGACTAGCGGGGGGGCCAGCTTGGTGCCGAATGAGCAGTTCTTC
j_gene: TRBJ2-4; v_gene: TRBV15; abundance: NA; d_gene: NA; CDR3aa: CATSRDPTGGIQYF; CDR3nt: TGTGCCACCAGCAGAGATCCCACAGGAGGCATTCAGTACTTC
j_gene: TRBJ2-5; v_gene: TRBV10-3; abundance: once; d_gene: TRBD1; CDR3aa: CAISPYGQGMETQYF; CDR3nt: TGTGCCATCAGCCCGTACGGACAGGGTATGGAGACCCAGTACTTC
j_gene: TRBJ1-1; v_gene: TRBV30; abundance: NA; d_gene: NA; CDR3aa: CAWSVGGGTEAFF; CDR3nt: TGTGCCTGGAGTGTCGGGGGGGGCACTGAAGCTTTCTTT
j_gene: TRBJ1-1; v_gene: TRBV2; abundance: NA; d_gene: NA; CDR3aa: CASTVATEAFF; CDR3nt: TGTGCCAGCACGGTGGCCACTGAAGCTTTCTTT
j_gene: TRBJ1-1; v_gene: TRBV14; abundance: NA; d_gene: NA; CDR3aa: CASSPDRVTEAFF; CDR3nt: TGTGCCAGCAGCCCTGACCGGGTTACTGAAGCTTTCTTT
j_gene: TRBJ2-4; v_gene: TRBV3-1; abundance: NA; d_gene: NA; CDR3aa: CASSQFTNIQYF; CDR3nt: TGTGCCAGCAGCCAGTTCACGAACATTCAGTACTTC
j_gene: TRBJ2-7; v_gene: TRBV3-1; abundance: once; d_gene: NA; CDR3aa: CASSARETEQYF; CDR3nt: TGTGCCAGCAGCGCCCGGGAGACCGAGCAGTACTTC
j_gene: TRBJ1-5; v_gene: TRBV30; abundance: once; d_gene: NA; CDR3aa: CAWSIEDNQPQHF; CDR3nt: TGTGCCTGGAGTATCGAGGATAATCAGCCCCAGCATTTT
j_gene: TRBJ2-7; v_gene: TRBV5-1; abundance: NA; d_gene: NA; CDR3aa: CASSGQHEQYF; CDR3nt: TGCGCCAGCAGCGGCCAGCACGAGCAGTACTTC
j_gene: TRBJ2-7; v_gene: TRBV3-1; abundance: NA; d_gene: NA; CDR3aa: CASSLTSGPYEQYF; CDR3nt: TGTGCCAGCAGCCTTACCTCAGGGCCCTACGAGCAGTACTTC
j_gene: TRBJ1-5; v_gene: TRBV9; abundance: NA; d_gene: NA; CDR3aa: CASSPGGGGQPQHF; CDR3nt: TGTGCCAGCAGCCCCGGCGGGGGTGGGCAGCCCCAGCATTTT
j_gene: TRBJ2-7; v_gene: TRBV21-1; abundance: NA; d_gene: NA; CDR3aa: CASSKPWEPPRSYEQYF; CDR3nt: TGTGCCAGCAGCAAACCGTGGGAACCTCCTCGCTCCTACGAGCAGTACTTC
j_gene: TRBJ2-1; v_gene: TRBV5-1; abundance: NA; d_gene: NA; CDR3aa: CASSLGAGSGVNEQFF; CDR3nt: TGCGCCAGCAGCTTGGGGGCGGGATCTGGGGTGAATGAGCAGTTCTTC
j_gene: TRBJ2-7; v_gene: TRBV19; abundance: NA; d_gene: NA; CDR3aa: CASTSGEYSYEQYF; CDR3nt: TGTGCCAGTACTTCAGGCGAATACTCCTACGAGCAGTACTTC
j_gene: TRBJ1-2; v_gene: TRBV9; abundance: NA; d_gene: NA; CDR3aa: CASSSSPTGDYGYTF; CDR3nt: TGTGCCAGCAGCTCAAGCCCGACAGGCGACTATGGCTACACCTTC
j_gene: TRBJ1-1; v_gene: TRBV15; abundance: once; d_gene: TRBD1; CDR3aa: CATSRGTGRAEAFF; CDR3nt: TGTGCCACCAGCAGAGGGACAGGGCGGGCTGAAGCTTTCTTT
j_gene: TRBJ2-5; v_gene: TRBV5-1; abundance: NA; d_gene: NA; CDR3aa: CASSSGAIRVETQYF; CDR3nt: TGCGCCAGCAGCTCCGGGGCCATCCGTGTGGAGACCCAGTACTTC
j_gene: TRBJ1-6; v_gene: TRBV5-6; abundance: NA; d_gene: NA; CDR3aa: CASSSNRLANSPLHF; CDR3nt: TGTGCCAGCAGCTCAAACAGACTGGCTAATTCACCCCTCCACTTT
j_gene: TRBJ1-2; v_gene: TRBV7-9; abundance: NA; d_gene: NA; CDR3aa: CASSFIGHYGYTF; CDR3nt: TGTGCCAGCAGCTTCATCGGACACTATGGCTACACCTTC
j_gene: TRBJ1-2; v_gene: TRBV15; abundance: NA; d_gene: NA; CDR3aa: CATSRDSFSSGYTF; CDR3nt: TGTGCCACCAGCAGAGATTCGTTCTCGTCGGGCTACACCTTC
j_gene: TRBJ1-1; v_gene: TRBV20-1; abundance: NA; d_gene: TRBD1; CDR3aa: CSATGTGDLAFF; CDR3nt: TGCAGTGCTACGGGGACAGGGGATTTGGCTTTCTTT
j_gene: TRBJ1-1; v_gene: TRBV30; abundance: NA; d_gene: NA; CDR3aa: CAWSGLGWETEAFF; CDR3nt: TGTGCCTGGAGTGGGTTAGGTTGGGAGACTGAAGCTTTCTTT
j_gene: TRBJ1-5; v_gene: TRBV20-1; abundance: NA; d_gene: NA; CDR3aa: CSARIVPGRNQPQHF; CDR3nt: TGCAGTGCTAGAATTGTTCCCGGACGCAATCAGCCCCAGCATTTT
j_gene: TRBJ1-4; v_gene: TRBV20-1; abundance: NA; d_gene: TRBD1; CDR3aa: CSAGDREEKLFF; CDR3nt: TGCAGTGCCGGGGACAGGGAGGAAAAACTGTTTTTT
j_gene: TRBJ1-5; v_gene: TRBV14; abundance: NA; d_gene: NA; CDR3aa: CASSQDWDQPQHF; CDR3nt: TGTGCCAGCAGCCAAGATTGGGATCAGCCCCAGCATTTT
j_gene: TRBJ2-1; v_gene: TRBV6-1; abundance: once; d_gene: NA; CDR3aa: CASGVSSGNEQFF; CDR3nt: TGTGCCAGCGGTGTTTCTTCAGGAAATGAGCAGTTCTTC
j_gene: TRBJ2-1; v_gene: TRBV25-1; abundance: NA; d_gene: TRBD1; CDR3aa: CASSASGRGQNEQFF; CDR3nt: TGTGCCAGCAGTGCCTCGGGCAGGGGGCAGAATGAGCAGTTCTTC
j_gene: TRBJ2-2; v_gene: TRBV24-1; abundance: NA; d_gene: NA; CDR3aa: CATSDGTLFTGELFF; CDR3nt: TGTGCCACCAGTGATGGGACACTGTTCACCGGGGAGCTGTTTTTT
j_gene: TRBJ1-6; v_gene: TRBV20-1; abundance: NA; d_gene: NA; CDR3aa: CSASNWGLSNSPLHF; CDR3nt: TGCAGTGCTAGTAACTGGGGGTTGAGTAATTCACCCCTCCACTTT
j_gene: TRBJ2-2; v_gene: TRBV6-1; abundance: NA; d_gene: NA; CDR3aa: CASTKWGEPNTGELFF; CDR3nt: TGTGCCAGCACCAAATGGGGGGAGCCGAACACCGGGGAGCTGTTTTTT
j_gene: TRBJ2-1; v_gene: TRBV6-2/TRBV6-3; abundance: NA; d_gene: NA; CDR3aa: CASGQGPNEQFF; CDR3nt: TGTGCCAGCGGGCAGGGTCCCAATGAGCAGTTCTTC
j_gene: TRBJ1-2; v_gene: TRBV29-1; abundance: NA; d_gene: TRBD1; CDR3aa: CAGTGGFYGYTF; CDR3nt: TGCGCTGGGACAGGGGGCTTCTATGGCTACACCTTC
j_gene: TRBJ2-1; v_gene: TRBV3-1; abundance: NA; d_gene: NA; CDR3aa: CASSLGGGREQFF; CDR3nt: TGTGCCAGCAGCCTCGGTGGTGGGCGGGAGCAGTTCTTC
j_gene: TRBJ2-3; v_gene: TRBV4-3; abundance: NA; d_gene: NA; CDR3aa: CASSLGAGTTDTQYF; CDR3nt: TGCGCCAGCAGCCTCGGGGCGGGGACGACAGATACGCAGTATTTT
j_gene: TRBJ1-2; v_gene: TRBV29-1; abundance: NA; d_gene: NA; CDR3aa: CSVDFTGFYGYTF; CDR3nt: TGCAGCGTAGACTTTACAGGTTTCTATGGCTACACCTTC
j_gene: TRBJ1-6; v_gene: TRBV7-8; abundance: NA; d_gene: TRBD1; CDR3aa: CASSRQGERNSPLHF; CDR3nt: TGTGCCAGCAGCCGTCAGGGGGAGCGTAATTCACCCCTCCACTTT
j_gene: TRBJ1-6; v_gene: TRBV20-1; abundance: NA; d_gene: TRBD1; CDR3aa: CSALPTDRANSPLHF; CDR3nt: TGCAGTGCGCTCCCGACGGACAGGGCGAATTCACCCCTCCACTTT
j_gene: TRBJ1-4; v_gene: TRBV2; abundance: NA; d_gene: NA; CDR3aa: CASSLSRVGTGGEKLFF; CDR3nt: TGTGCCAGCAGCCTCTCAAGGGTGGGAACCGGTGGCGAAAAACTGTTTTTT
j_gene: TRBJ1-6; v_gene: TRBV20-1; abundance: NA; d_gene: TRBD1; CDR3aa: CSAVGGDSSNSPLHF; CDR3nt: TGCAGTGCGGTAGGAGGGGACAGTAGCAATTCACCCCTCCACTTT
j_gene: TRBJ2-2; v_gene: TRBV18; abundance: NA; d_gene: NA; CDR3aa: CASSPRDTNTGELFF; CDR3nt: TGTGCCAGCTCACCACGGGATACGAACACCGGGGAGCTGTTTTTT
j_gene: TRBJ2-3; v_gene: TRBV6-2/TRBV6-3; abundance: NA; d_gene: NA; CDR3aa: CASRYRASQYF; CDR3nt: TGTGCCAGCAGATACCGGGCCTCGCAGTATTTT
j_gene: TRBJ1-4; v_gene: TRBV5-4; abundance: NA; d_gene: NA; CDR3aa: CASSFQGVGEKLFF; CDR3nt: TGTGCCAGCAGCTTTCAAGGGGTTGGCGAAAAACTGTTTTTT
j_gene: TRBJ1-1; v_gene: TRBV20-1; abundance: NA; d_gene: NA; CDR3aa: CSARRRELVTAEAFF; CDR3nt: TGCAGTGCTAGAAGGCGGGAGTTGGTCACCGCTGAAGCTTTCTTT
j_gene: TRBJ1-6; v_gene: TRBV3-1; abundance: NA; d_gene: NA; CDR3aa: CASSQKGGNSPLHF; CDR3nt: TGTGCCAGCAGCCAAAAGGGTGGGAATTCACCCCTCCACTTT
j_gene: TRBJ2-5; v_gene: TRBV20-1; abundance: NA; d_gene: NA; CDR3aa: CSATKTGGETQYF; CDR3nt: TGCAGTGCTACTAAAACCGGAGGCGAGACCCAGTACTTC
j_gene: TRBJ1-2; v_gene: TRBV6-5; abundance: NA; d_gene: TRBD1; CDR3aa: CASQTQGACTF; CDR3nt: TGTGCCAGCCAGACTCAGGGGGCATGTACCTTC
j_gene: TRBJ1-1; v_gene: TRBV19; abundance: NA; d_gene: NA; CDR3aa: CASSRGNTEAFF; CDR3nt: TGTGCCAGTAGCCGGGGGAACACTGAAGCTTTCTTT
j_gene: TRBJ2-1; v_gene: TRBV20-1; abundance: NA; d_gene: NA; CDR3aa: CSASREVGSEQFF; CDR3nt: TGCAGTGCTAGCAGGGAGGTAGGGAGCGAGCAGTTCTTC
j_gene: TRBJ2-7; v_gene: TRBV20-1; abundance: NA; d_gene: TRBD1; CDR3aa: CSAREVRGSSYEQYF; CDR3nt: TGCAGTGCTAGAGAGGTCAGGGGGTCGTCCTACGAGCAGTACTTC
j_gene: TRBJ2-3; v_gene: TRBV21-1; abundance: NA; d_gene: NA; CDR3aa: CASSKRAGTCTDTQYF; CDR3nt: TGTGCCAGCAGCAAAAGGGCGGGGACCTGCACAGATACGCAGTATTTT
j_gene: TRBJ2-7; v_gene: TRBV2; abundance: NA; d_gene: NA; CDR3aa: CASRYRDTEQYF; CDR3nt: TGTGCCAGCAGGTACCGGGACACCGAGCAGTACTTC
j_gene: TRBJ2-7; v_gene: TRBV20-1; abundance: NA; d_gene: NA; CDR3aa: CSGTDRAYEQYF; CDR3nt: TGCAGTGGGACCGACAGAGCCTACGAGCAGTACTTC
j_gene: TRBJ1-6; v_gene: TRBV12-3/TRBV12-4; abundance: NA; d_gene: NA; CDR3aa: CASSFSVAVGSLHF; CDR3nt: TGTGCCAGCAGTTTTAGCGTGGCGGTGGGGTCCCTCCACTTT
j_gene: TRBJ2-5; v_gene: TRBV4-1; abundance: NA; d_gene: NA; CDR3aa: CASSHLRLETQYF; CDR3nt: TGCGCCAGCAGCCACCTCAGATTGGAGACCCAGTACTTC
j_gene: TRBJ2-7; v_gene: TRBV20-1; abundance: once; d_gene: TRBD2; CDR3aa: CSARDWGLAGREYEQYF; CDR3nt: TGCAGTGCTAGAGATTGGGGACTAGCGGGGAGGGAATACGAGCAGTACTTC
j_gene: TRBJ2-2; v_gene: TRBV6-1; abundance: NA; d_gene: TRBD1; CDR3aa: CASSRGQKAANTGELFF; CDR3nt: TGTGCCAGCAGCCGGGGACAGAAAGCCGCGAACACCGGGGAGCTGTTTTTT
j_gene: TRBJ2-1; v_gene: TRBV11-2; abundance: once; d_gene: NA; CDR3aa: CASSPRWAADEQFF; CDR3nt: TGTGCCAGCAGCCCGAGGTGGGCGGCAGATGAGCAGTTCTTC
j_gene: TRBJ2-7; v_gene: TRBV12-3/TRBV12-4; abundance: NA; d_gene: TRBD2; CDR3aa: CASNREASGGADHEQYF; CDR3nt: TGTGCCAGCAATCGAGAGGCTAGCGGGGGGGCGGACCACGAGCAGTACTTC
j_gene: TRBJ2-5; v_gene: TRBV20-1; abundance: NA; d_gene: NA; CDR3aa: CSASPSAGVTETQYF; CDR3nt: TGCAGTGCTAGTCCTTCCGCTGGGGTAACTGAGACCCAGTACTTC